This T cell receptor (beta chain) was sequenced for a study of blood T cell repertoires in COVID-19. V was pared by 3 bases and J by 6 bases, with 7 bases of the junction left unmatched. This CDR3 contains 17 residues. CDR1 and CDR2 from the germline V gene are SGHTA and FQGNSA. TCRdb's table, derived via immunoSEQ multiplex PCR, lists solely in-frame clones and lacks some. This sample carries 95,000 to 120,000 clones, around nine tenths of them seen once, and the ten largest clones take 8.4%. This clonotype was obtained from a woman in her sixties or seventies who had recovered from COVID-19. The specimen was peripheral blood. This chain connects TRBV7-2 to TRBJ2-2, with TRBD2 matching over 13 bases. CDR3 in DNA: TGTGCCAGCAGCTTCACTAGCGGGGGGGCCCGAGCCGGGGAGCTGTTTTTT. Translated, it gives CASSFTSGGARAGELFF.